The text below deals with one TCR beta chain. The antigen is unknown. Donors were ostensibly healthy at sampling, although undocumented immune exposures were probable. Vbeta (60) and Jbeta (13) primers were used in the PCR. As originally analysed: As a later analysis found, there were 60 million to 90 million unique TCR beta chains, of which roughly 11 million were shared. Data came from immunoSEQ multiplex PCR; TCRdb stores just in-frame clones and leaves some out. V and J calls and clone size follow that table, whereas D and trimming were derived from the DNA. The data hold 120,000 or so clones, with 75% to 90% observed a single time. This specimen comes from a study of cytomegalovirus exposure and HLA in healthy donors. The CDR3 is 18 residues long. Germline CDR1 and CDR2: MDHEN and SYDVKM. V lost 5 bases to trimming and J lost 6 bases; unmatched junction nucleotides: 19. Regarding the study as a whole: While the bulk of TCR sequences proved rare, some public TCRs turned up in many donors. A reported reduction in N-insertions relative to the roughly 640-donor mean was seen in an Asian-associated ancestry cluster in a later analysis.

The V gene is TRBV28, the J gene TRBJ1-3, with 7 bases lining up with TRBD1. The source is a man between 18 and 29 years old in good health and CMV-seropositive. Input material: PBMCs. The CDR3 protein is CASSPPGTVRLKENTIYF. DNA of the CDR3: TGTGCCAGCAGTCCCCCCGGGACAGTTCGATTAAAAGAAAACACCATATATTTT.